A single sample is the source of the 4 T cell receptor beta chains below, sequenced in a study of vaccination and CD4 T cells after COVID-19 (dated by TCRdb to between 2020 and 2023). Libraries came from PCR. Sequencing used an Illumina iSeq 100. DNA from cultured CD4+ T cells was subjected to TCR sequencing with the Oncomine TCR Beta short-read assay at the Johns Hopkins FTIC core. TCRdb reanalyzed the raw reads on its own, using fastp at Q25 for trimming and MiXCR for clone calling, and kept in-frame beta chains. When rows share a CDR3 protein, they turn into one entry using the most common DNA and genes. The sample table shows under 20,000 distinct CDR3 sequences, and approximately 40% are seen once. The ten largest clones represent less than 15% of the sample. No antigens are known for them. The treatment or condition label for this specimen denotes: roughly 10-day PBMC culture with coronavirus spike peptide pools or control peptides (ViraFEST assay).

The sequencing sample was made of cultured CD4+ T cells from blood. All receptors come from a human donor with COVID-19.

This sequence joins TRBV6-1 and TRBJ1-1, with TRBD1 as a possible D gene (5 bases). CDR1 MNHNS and CDR2 SASEGT come from the germline V gene. The CDR3 loop spans 15 amino acids. Trimming shortened V by 7 bases and J by 1 base, and 16 bases separated the two germline ends. CDR3 in amino acids: CASTSNGGRNTEAFF. CDR3 DNA sequence: TGTGCCAGCACTTCAAACGGGGGTCGGAACACTGAAGCTTTCTTT.

This clonotype turned up a few times. V and J are TRBV6-5 and TRBJ1-2; the D gene is possibly TRBD1 (5 bases). The CDR3 sequence is 15 residues long. V was pared by 1 base and J by 0 bases, with 9 bases between. Germline-derived CDR1 and CDR2 are MNHEY and SVGAGI. In DNA, the CDR3 is TGTGCCAGCAGTTACTTACAGGCCCCTAACTATGGCTACACCTTC. Translating gives CASSYLQAPNYGYTF.

This clonotype was found a few times. J is TRBJ2-3 and V is TRBV20-1; the D is unclear. V was shortened by 3 bases and J by 1 base, with 5 bases between the two germline ends. The CDR3 spans 12 residues. CDR1 and CDR2 from the germline V gene are DFQATT and SNEGSKA (reference sequence). This chain's CDR3 is CSASLGTDTQYF. The CDR3 bases are TGCAGTGCTAGCCTGGGCACAGATACGCAGTATTTT.

In nucleotides, the CDR3 is TGTGCTAGTCTTTTAACGGGGAGGGACAGGGTTTATAGTAGCAATCAGCCCCAGCATTTT. Its translation: CASLLTGRDRVYSSNQPQHF. The chain links TRBV12-5 to TRBJ1-5, with 9 nucleotides matching TRBD1. The CDR3 runs 20 residues. Germline V CDR1 and CDR2: LGHNT, FRNRAP. The junction had 20 bases not matched to a gene; V was cut back by 8 bases and J by 0 bases.